The 18 T cell receptor beta chains below come from one sample, sequenced in a study of technical replicates of blood from a handful of donors. This table comes from immunoSEQ multiplex PCR, and its TCRdb copy is limited to in-frame clones, with some not included. The sample shows about 80,000 clones, around 94% of them seen only once. The sequenced sample was T cells isolated from PBMCs. These receptor sequences come from a human donor in good health.

V is TRBV6-6 and J is TRBJ2-7; D perhaps matches TRBD2 (6 bases). This CDR3 comprises 15 residues. The V and J ends lost 5 bases and 2 bases respectively, with 16 bases between them. Germline CDR1 reads MNHNY; CDR2 reads SVGAGI (reference sequence). In DNA, the CDR3 is TGTGCCAGCAGTCGATCGGCGGGAATCCCCTACGAGCAGTACTTC. Amino acids: CASSRSAGIPYEQYF.

The V gene is TRBV19, the J gene TRBJ2-7; possible D gene TRBD1, 5 bases. The CDR3 sequence is 12 residues long. Trimming cost V 4 bases and J 3 bases, with 7 bases left between them. Germline V lookup: CDR1 LNHDA, CDR2 SQIVND (reference sequence). The CDR3 reads CASSNQGYEQYF. The DNA for the CDR3 is TGTGCCAGTAGTAACCAGGGCTACGAGCAGTACTTC. The complete variable domain, with remaining parts taken from reference TRBV19 and TRBJ2-7, reads DGGITQSPKYLFRKEGQNVTLSCEQNLNHDAMYWYRQDPGQGLRLIYYSQIVNDFQKGDIAEGYSVSREKKESFPLTVTSAQKNPTAFYLCASSNQGYEQYFGPGTRLTVT.

The V and J genes are TRBV30 and TRBJ1-3; D uncertain. The length of the CDR3 is 11 residues. Trimming took 4 bases from V and 7 from J, leaving 8 bases between them. The V gene's germline CDR1 is GTSNPN and CDR2 SVGIG (reference sequence). The CDR3 sequence: CAWTTRNTIYF. The CDR3, as DNA: TGTGCCTGGACCACCCGGAACACCATATATTTT.

This clone was observed a single time. V and J are TRBV19 and TRBJ2-7; TRBD1 matches at 9 bases. The CDR3 sequence is 14 residues long. The junction had 6 bases not matched to a gene; V was cut back by 7 bases and J by 2 bases. The germline V gene encodes CDR1 LNHDA and CDR2 SQIVND (reference sequence). The CDR3 region is CASISGTGPYEQYF. In DNA form, the CDR3 reads TGTGCCAGTATCTCCGGGACAGGGCCCTACGAGCAGTACTTC.

J is TRBJ1-1 and V is TRBV19; no clear D. With 4 bases removed from V and 1 base from J, the gap between germline ends came to 10 bases. Germline assignment: CDR1 LNHDA and CDR2 SQIVND (reference sequence). This CDR3 has 14 residues. The CDR3 sequence is CASSKLTGNTEAFF. The CDR3 DNA reads as TGTGCCAGTAGTAAATTGACGGGGAACACTGAAGCTTTCTTT.

The chain joins TRBV6-1 to TRBJ2-7; TRBD2 agrees at 10 bases. Unmatched junction bases numbered 5, after V lost 5 bases and J lost 7 bases. Germline values: CDR1 MNHNS, CDR2 SASEGT. The CDR3 extends over 13 amino acids. The CDR3 protein is CASSLAGADEQYF. CDR3 coding DNA: TGTGCCAGCAGTCTAGCGGGAGCTGATGAGCAGTACTTC.

The rearrangement uses TRBV6-5 and TRBJ2-7; D ambiguous. CDR3 length: 14 residues. The V gene's germline CDR1 is MNHEY and CDR2 SVGAGI. Trimming left V 6 bases short and J 2 bases short, with 14 bases between. The CDR3 nucleotides read TGTGCCAGCAGAGGTCAGCGTGGAGCCTACGAGCAGTACTTC. Residues: CASRGQRGAYEQYF.

The V and J genes are TRBV6-5 and TRBJ1-1; D call uncertain. Germline CDR1 and CDR2: MNHEY and SVGAGI. CDR3 length: 13 amino acids. V lost 0 bases and J lost 7, with 9 bases in between. The CDR3 coding sequence is TGTGCCAGCAGTTACTCGAAGAGTATTGAAGCTTTCTTT. Its protein product is CASSYSKSIEAFF.

The gene calls are TRBV28 and TRBJ2-1; 8 nucleotides agree with TRBD1. Trimming took 4 bases from V and 8 from J; bases not matched to a gene: 13. The CDR3 runs to 16 residues. Germline V gene sequence: CDR1 MDHEN, CDR2 SYDVKM. The CDR3 coding sequence is TGTGCCAGCAGTTCCATCGACAGGGGCGCGGAGCATGAGCAGTTCTTC. Residues: CASSSIDRGAEHEQFF.

V gene TRBV30 combines with J gene TRBJ2-7, with D tentatively TRBD1 (6 bases). The CDR3 loop spans 14 amino acids. The germline CDR1 and CDR2 sequences are GTSNPN and SVGIG (reference sequence). With 0 bases removed from V and 3 bases from J, the gap between germline ends came to 12 bases. The CDR3 bases are TGTGCCTGGAGTGTAGGGGGTAGCGTCTACGAGCAGTACTTC. This translates into CAWSVGGSVYEQYF. Looking up the rest from reference TRBV30 and TRBJ2-7 gives the full variable domain: SQTIHQWPATLVQPVGSPLSLECTVEGTSNPNLYWYRQAAGRGLQLLFYSVGIGQISSEVPQNLSASRPQDRQFILSSKKLLLSDSGFYLCAWSVGGSVYEQYFGPGTRLTVT.

V gene TRBV5-5 combines with J gene TRBJ2-7; D may be TRBD2 (6 bases). The CDR3 covers 14 residues. The germline V gene encodes CDR1 SGHKS and CDR2 YYEKEE (reference sequence). V lost 2 bases to trimming and J lost 2 bases, with 11 bases between them. CDR3: CASSLSSEAYEQYF. In nucleotides, the CDR3 is TGTGCCAGCAGCTTATCTAGCGAGGCCTACGAGCAGTACTTC.

The J gene is TRBJ2-3, the V gene TRBV28; 11 nucleotides align to TRBD2. The CDR3 spans 15 residues. V shed 5 bases and J 4 bases; nucleotides not matched to a gene: 5. Germline V lookup: CDR1 MDHEN, CDR2 SYDVKM. CDR3 sequence reads: CASSPLAGGSDTQYF. CDR3 nucleotide sequence: TGTGCCAGCAGTCCTCTAGCGGGAGGTTCAGATACGCAGTATTTT.

V is TRBV9 and J is TRBJ1-2, with a possible D match to TRBD1 (5 bases). There are 13 residues in the CDR3. Trimming cost V 3 bases and J 4 bases, with 10 bases left between them. In germline, CDR1 is SGDLS, CDR2 YYNGEE. DNA of the CDR3: TGTGCCAGCAGCGAGGGGTTATTCTATGGCTACACCTTC. Translation: CASSEGLFYGYTF.

The V call is TRBV5-1, the J call TRBJ2-5, with TRBD1 matching over 11 bases. In germline, CDR1 is SGHRS, CDR2 YFSETQ. This CDR3 is 14 amino acids long. J was trimmed by 3 bases and V by 7 bases; bases with no gene match: 5. The CDR3, as DNA: TGCGCCAGCGGGACAGGGGGTTTTGAAGAGACCCAGTACTTC. It is translated as CASGTGGFEETQYF.

This chain links TRBV4-2 with TRBJ1-2; D ambiguous. Trimming took 0 bases from V and 7 from J, leaving 9 bases between them. This CDR3 spans 13 amino acids. CDR1 and CDR2 from the germline V gene are LGHNA and YNFKEQ. CDR3 nucleotide sequence: TGTGCCAGCAGCCAAGATTCCAGGTTTGGCTACACCTTC. It codes for CASSQDSRFGYTF.

This clone was counted a single time. CDR3: CASSLVADSDQPQHF. CDR3 in DNA: TGTGCCAGCAGCTTAGTTGCGGACAGCGATCAGCCCCAGCATTTT. The chain carries TRBV7-2 and TRBJ1-5; weak D call: TRBD1 (6 bases). V lost 1 base and J 5 bases, leaving 12 bases between the germline ends. CDR3 size: 15 residues. Germline V CDR1 and CDR2: SGHTA, FQGNSA.

The rearrangement joins TRBV4-1 to TRBJ2-3, with TRBD2 matching over 7 bases. V lost 3 bases and J lost 3; bases outside the gene matches: 9. Germline V gives CDR1 MGHRA, CDR2 YSYEKL. This CDR3 contains 16 residues. For the CDR3, the DNA is TGCGCCAGCAGCCACAATCTGCTTAGCGGGACAGATACGCAGTATTTT. Protein product: CASSHNLLSGTDTQYF.

The chain has TRBV23-1 and TRBJ1-2, with 9 nucleotides matching TRBD1. TRBV23-1 is marked as an open reading frame, function uncertain. Losses at the gene ends were 3 bases for V and 8 bases for J; bases not matched to a gene: 13. This CDR3 has 16 amino acids. The CDR3 sequence is CASSQPLPGTGRGYTF. The CDR3 DNA follows: TGCGCCAGCAGTCAGCCCTTACCTGGGACAGGGAGAGGCTACACCTTC.